This section outlines one T cell receptor (beta chain) sequence together with its context. Antigen: not known. The germline V gene has CDR1 ENHRY and CDR2 SYGVKD. Trimming stripped 8 bases from V and 11 bases from J, with 13 bases between. The CDR3 is 12 residues long. This sample is drawn from a study of Tregs in tolerant kidney transplant recipients. Findings of the study overall: Activated donor B cell expansion appeared to reveal the most relevant donor-specific TCRbeta repertoire. Biological reproducibility was not directly addressed in this study.

Sequencing was performed with immunoSEQ multiplex PCR; in TCRdb, only in-frame clones are kept and a portion is missing. Of around 85,000 clones in the sample, 80% to 95% were seen once. The input for sequencing was Tregs from blood, taken before the transplant. The source of this sequence is a human donor who received a combined kidney and bone marrow transplant. The genes are TRBV10-3 and TRBJ1-6; D possibly corresponds to TRBD1 (5 bases). DNA for the CDR3: TGTGCCATCGGGGCAGGTGAGGCACCCCTCCACTTT. This codes for CAIGAGEAPLHF.